This T cell receptor beta chain appears in the sequencing data of a study of cytomegalovirus exposure and HLA in healthy donors. The PCR made use of 60 Vbeta and 13 Jbeta primers. Sequencing used immunoSEQ multiplex PCR; TCRdb keeps in-frame clones, though not all of them. This sample has about 110,000 clones, with 81% found just once. This CDR3 has 12 amino acids. Germline V gene lookup returns CDR1 SGHRS and CDR2 YFSETQ. Trimming removed 7 bases from V and 5 bases from J; junction bases left unmatched: 5. The sequenced material came from PBMCs. The sequence was obtained from a woman aged 25 to 39 in good health and CMV-seronegative. The genes are TRBV5-1 and TRBJ2-5; the match to TRBD1 covers 7 bases. CDR3 region: CASYRGGETQYF. CDR3 sequence (DNA): TGCGCCAGCTACAGGGGTGGGGAGACCCAGTACTTC.